The 29 T cell receptor beta chains below come from one sample, sequenced in a study of beta chain features in type 1 diabetes. Notes on the study in general: Moderate yet significant TCRB CDR3 shortening was seen in Type 1 diabetes patients in all four CD4+ subsets.

The sequenced template was cDNA made from the entire isolated RNA. TCRdb's table, derived via immunoSEQ multiplex PCR, lists solely in-frame clones and lacks some. The table records 200,000 to 300,000 clones, roughly 21% of them present only once. Their cognate antigens are unknown. Source material: naive CD4+ T cells from blood. The receptors here all came from a woman aged 40 to 55 with type 1 diabetes.

This clone was seen a handful of times. The V and J genes are TRBV15 and TRBJ1-2, with TRBD1 identical over 8 bases. CDR3 size: 15 residues. The germline V gene has CDR1 LNHNV and CDR2 YYDKDF (reference sequence). The J segment lost 8 bases and the V segment lost 5 bases, leaving 13 bases of the junction unmatched. CDR3 bases: TGTGCCACCAGCGAGTCCGGGACAGGATGGAAAGGCTACACCTTC. This codes for CATSESGTGWKGYTF. Filled out from reference TRBV15 and TRBJ1-2, the complete variable domain reads DAMVIQNPRYQVTQFGKPVTLSCSQTLNHNVMYWYQQKSSQAPKLLFHYYDKDFNNEADTPDNFQSRRPNTSFCFLDIRSPGLGDTAMYLCATSESGTGWKGYTFGSGTRLTVV.

This clone was recorded a few times. This chain links TRBV29-1 with TRBJ2-1; D gene unclear. V gave up 1 base and J gave up 9 bases, with 13 bases separating them. The CDR3 consists of 13 residues. Germline V lookup: CDR1 SQVTM, CDR2 ANQGSEA. CDR3 sequence (DNA): TGCAGCGTTGAAGGACGACTCAAGAGTGAGCAGTTCTTC. Its translation: CSVEGRLKSEQFF.

V usage is TRBV2 and J usage is TRBJ1-2, with a possible D match to TRBD1 (5 bases). V lost 3 bases and J lost 5, with 13 bases in between. Germline V gene data show CDR1 as SNHLY and CDR2 as FYNNEI. The CDR3 is 14 residues long. CDR3 sequence: CASSEEGIGYGYTF. The DNA of the CDR3 is TGTGCCAGCAGTGAGGAGGGGATTGGGTATGGCTACACCTTC.

The CDR3 loop reads CASSLNREEHGYTF. The DNA for the CDR3 is TGCGCCAGCAGCTTGAACAGGGAAGAACATGGCTACACCTTC. The chain recombines TRBV5-1 with TRBJ1-2; possible D gene TRBD1, 6 bases. The length of the CDR3 is 14 residues. The V gene's germline CDR1 is SGHRS and CDR2 YFSETQ. The V and J ends lost 1 base and 6 bases respectively, with 13 bases between them.

This clone was counted a few times. The chain carries TRBV15 and TRBJ1-5; 9 nucleotides align to TRBD1. The CDR3 is made up of 19 amino acids. V lost 0 bases, J lost 1 base, and 10 bases stayed unmatched. Germline assignment: CDR1 LNHNV and CDR2 YYDKDF (reference sequence). The CDR3 protein is CATSRDRQQGAMSNQPQHF. The CDR3 DNA is TGTGCCACCAGCAGAGACCGACAACAGGGGGCGATGAGCAATCAGCCCCAGCATTTT.

The chain joins TRBV27 to TRBJ1-5; D not resolved. V shed 4 bases and J shed 6 bases, with 10 bases lying between them. Per germline, CDR1 MNHEY and CDR2 SMNVEV (reference sequence). The CDR3 contains 13 residues. The DNA for the CDR3 is TGTGCCAGCAGTTCCACAGTGGGTCAGCCCCAGCATTTT. Amino acids: CASSSTVGQPQHF.

This clone appeared a single time. The J gene is TRBJ2-3, the V gene TRBV4-2; no reliable D call. CDR3 size: 17 residues. CDR1 LGHNA and CDR2 YNFKEQ come from the germline V gene. V gave up 2 bases and J gave up 2 bases, with 17 bases separating them. The CDR3 DNA sequence: TGTGCCAGCAGCCAAACGGCCAACTCCGGAGTCACAGATACGCAGTATTTT. This encodes CASSQTANSGVTDTQYF.

The rearrangement uses TRBV28 and TRBJ2-7; tentatively, D is TRBD1 (5 bases). The CDR3 length is 15 residues. V lost 6 bases, J lost 0 bases, and 15 bases lay in between. The germline gives CDR1 MDHEN, CDR2 SYDVKM. The DNA of the CDR3 is TGTGCCAGCAGGGCAAAGACAGCGAGCTCCTACGAGCAGTACTTC. Translation: CASRAKTASSYEQYF.

This chain uses TRBV30 with TRBJ2-1, with 9 bases aligning to TRBD2. With 2 bases clipped from V and 10 bases from J, the junction kept 3 bases outside the gene matches. Germline V CDR1 and CDR2: GTSNPN, SVGIG (reference sequence). The CDR3 has 12 amino acids. The CDR3 is CAWSTLAGEQFF. CDR3 DNA: TGTGCCTGGAGTACCCTAGCGGGGGAGCAGTTCTTC.

This clone was seen more than once but under ten times. This chain uses TRBV7-2 with TRBJ2-3; 9 nucleotides agree with TRBD2. The ends lost 4 bases at V and 5 bases at J; junction bases unmatched: 7. The CDR3 contains 15 residues. Looked up from germline, CDR1 is SGHTA and CDR2 is FQGNSA. CDR3 in DNA: TGTGCCAGCAGCTCGAGCCTACTAGCGGGAGATACGCAGTATTTT. It codes for CASSSSLLAGDTQYF.

V usage is TRBV2 and J usage is TRBJ2-5; the D gene is possibly TRBD2 (5 bases). Germline-derived CDR1 and CDR2 are SNHLY and FYNNEI. V gave up 6 bases and J gave up 3 bases, with 8 bases separating them. The CDR3 runs to 12 residues. CDR3 DNA sequence: TGTGCCAGCAGCGAGCGGAAAGAGACCCAGTACTTC. This codes for CASSERKETQYF.

The chain links TRBV7-9 to TRBJ2-3; the match to TRBD1 covers 7 bases. The V gene end was trimmed by 5 bases and the J gene end by 6 bases; junction bases not matched to a gene: 8. Germline assignment: CDR1 SEHNR and CDR2 FQNEAQ (reference sequence). CDR3 size: 14 residues. This chain's CDR3 is CASSRGSQGDTQYF. The DNA for the CDR3 is TGTGCCAGCAGCCGGGGCTCACAGGGGGATACGCAGTATTTT.

This clone came up a few times. This sequence joins TRBV5-1 and TRBJ2-4; 11 bases fit TRBD1. There are 14 residues in the CDR3. From germline, CDR1 is SGHRS and CDR2 YFSETQ. The V gene end was trimmed by 7 bases and the J gene end by 8 bases; junction bases not matched to a gene: 8. CDR3 region: CASSGQGAGDIQYF. CDR3 nucleotides: TGCGCCAGCTCCGGACAGGGGGCCGGGGACATTCAGTACTTC.

The gene calls are TRBV7-3 and TRBJ2-3; 7 nucleotides line up with TRBD2. CDR3 size: 15 residues. Germline V CDR1 and CDR2: SGHTA, FQGTGA. V dropped 5 bases and J dropped 1; count of bases not matched to a gene: 6. The CDR3 sequence: CASSPKRGGTDTQYF. The CDR3 DNA sequence: TGTGCCAGCAGCCCGAAGCGGGGCGGCACAGATACGCAGTATTTT.

This clone has just a few counts. The rearrangement joins TRBV20-1 to TRBJ2-7; a weak D match, TRBD1 (5 bases). The V gene's germline CDR1 is DFQATT and CDR2 SNEGSKA (reference sequence). Trimming stripped 7 bases from V and 5 bases from J, with 12 bases between. CDR3 length equals 11 residues. This chain's CDR3 is CSGSRAHEQYF. The CDR3 DNA is TGCAGTGGGAGCAGGGCCCACGAGCAGTACTTC.

V gene TRBV7-9 combines with J gene TRBJ1-6, with 7 bases fitting TRBD1. CDR1 and CDR2 (germline): SEHNR, FQNEAQ (reference sequence). Trimming took 5 bases from V and 9 from J; bases not matched to a gene: 7. CDR3 size: 14 residues. The CDR3, as DNA: TGTGCCAGCAGCCTCCAGGGGGACACTTCACCCCTCCACTTT. Translating gives CASSLQGDTSPLHF.

This clone was counted a few times. CDR3 coding DNA: TGTGCCAGCAGCTCCGGGACAGGGAGCACAGATACGCAGTATTTT. It translates to CASSSGTGSTDTQYF. The chain combines TRBV5-6 with TRBJ2-3, with 9 bases aligning to TRBD1. The length of the CDR3 is 15 residues. The V gene's germline CDR1 is SGHDT and CDR2 YYEEEE. V trimming: 3 bases; J trimming: 0 bases; junction bases outside the gene matches: 2.

V and J are TRBV7-9 and TRBJ1-1; D might be TRBD1 (5 bases). Trimming took 4 bases from V and 0 from J, leaving 9 bases between them. The CDR3 loop spans 14 amino acids. Per the germline V gene, CDR1 is SEHNR and CDR2 is FQNEAQ (reference sequence). CDR3 DNA sequence: TGTGCCAGCAGCTCCCGACAGTTGAACACTGAAGCTTTCTTT. Translating it yields CASSSRQLNTEAFF.

The chain carries TRBV18 and TRBJ2-7, with D possibly matching TRBD2 (6 bases). This CDR3 contains 16 residues. With 2 bases removed from V and 2 bases from J, the gap between germline ends came to 16 bases. Germline CDR1 is KGHSH and CDR2 is LQKENI. The CDR3 nucleotides read TGTGCCAGCTCACCAGGGGGGATGGGCCTGGCCTACGAGCAGTACTTC. Translated: CASSPGGMGLAYEQYF.

The chain recombines TRBV6-5 with TRBJ1-2; D might be TRBD1 (6 bases). The CDR3 covers 15 residues. The germline V gene has CDR1 MNHEY and CDR2 SVGAGI. V lost 5 bases, J lost 1 base, and 14 bases lay in between. The CDR3 loop reads CASSPAGGGNYGYTF. In DNA form, the CDR3 reads TGTGCCAGCAGTCCCGCGGGGGGCGGTAACTATGGCTACACCTTC.

The chain uses TRBV5-1 and TRBJ1-2; 7 bases match TRBD1. The V gene's germline CDR1 is SGHRS and CDR2 YFSETQ. The CDR3 extends over 15 amino acids. The V and J ends lost 2 bases and 3 bases, in that order; junction bases with no gene match: 7. DNA of the CDR3: TGCGCCAGCAGCTTCCTGACAGGGTCGGACTATGGCTACACCTTC. It yields the protein CASSFLTGSDYGYTF. The variable domain in full, with the rest retrieved from reference TRBV5-1 and TRBJ1-2, is KAGVTQTPRYLIKTRGQQVTLSCSPISGHRSVSWYQQTPGQGLQFLFEYFSETQRNKGNFPGRFSGRQFSNSRSEMNVSTLELGDSALYLCASSFLTGSDYGYTFGSGTRLTVV.

Only a few counts were recorded for this clone. The gene calls are TRBV5-4 and TRBJ2-3, with 15 bases matching TRBD2. Germline V lookup: CDR1 SGHNT, CDR2 YYREEE (reference sequence). Trimming took 6 bases from V and 2 from J; bases not matched to a gene: 7. The CDR3 extends over 17 amino acids. CDR3 loop: CASKRTSGGAVTDTQYF. CDR3 in DNA: TGTGCCAGCAAGCGGACTAGCGGGGGGGCTGTCACAGATACGCAGTATTTT.

This clone was seen a few times. The J gene is TRBJ2-3, the V gene TRBV28, with D possibly being TRBD2 (6 bases). The CDR3 consists of 14 residues. Between the trimmed V and J ends, which lost 7 bases and 4 bases, there was a span of 15 bases. CDR1 MDHEN and CDR2 SYDVKM come from the germline V gene. The CDR3 protein is CASTSEGRADTQYF. The CDR3 nucleotides read TGTGCCAGCACCTCGGAGGGCCGGGCAGATACGCAGTATTTT.

This rearrangement joins TRBV2 to TRBJ2-2; 7 nucleotides line up with TRBD1. In germline, CDR1 is SNHLY, CDR2 FYNNEI. V trimming: 2 bases; J trimming: 4 bases; junction bases outside the gene matches: 4. The CDR3 totals 15 residues. CDR3 sequence (DNA): TGTGCCAGCAGTGAAAACAGGGGTGGCACCGGGGAGCTGTTTTTT. Its translation is CASSENRGGTGELFF.

This clone was recorded a few times. V is TRBV29-1 and J is TRBJ2-7, with 7 bases aligning to TRBD1. This CDR3 is built from 13 residues. The V gene's germline CDR1 is SQVTM and CDR2 ANQGSEA. The V gene end was trimmed by 4 bases and the J gene end by 3 bases; junction bases not matched to a gene: 6. The CDR3 nucleotides read TGCAGCGTTGGGAACAGGGGATTCTACGAGCAGTACTTC. Translating gives CSVGNRGFYEQYF.

This clone was seen more than once but under ten times. This chain links TRBV5-6 with TRBJ2-2; D remains unclear. V lost 0 bases, J lost 0 bases, and 6 bases lay in between. Germline V gives CDR1 SGHDT, CDR2 YYEEEE. This CDR3 is built from 15 residues. The CDR3 loop is CASSLGGTNTGELFF. Written as DNA, the CDR3 is TGTGCCAGCAGCTTGGGCGGAACGAACACCGGGGAGCTGTTTTTT.

The V call is TRBV5-4, the J call TRBJ2-3; D is uncertain. The CDR3 covers 14 residues. Trimming removed 5 bases at V and 0 bases at J, with 10 bases between. The germline V gene has CDR1 SGHNT and CDR2 YYREEE (reference sequence). CDR3 sequence: CASRLAASTDTQYF. The CDR3 DNA sequence: TGTGCCAGCAGATTAGCTGCTAGCACAGATACGCAGTATTTT.

This chain links TRBV5-6 with TRBJ2-7; TRBD2 matches 8 bases. Unmatched junction bases numbered 4, after V lost 4 bases and J lost 7 bases. CDR1 SGHDT and CDR2 YYEEEE come from the germline V gene. CDR3 size: 12 residues. For the CDR3, the DNA is TGTGCCAGCAGCCGCCGGGGGGGAGAGCAGTACTTC. It encodes CASSRRGGEQYF. The full variable domain, in which reference TRBV5-6 and TRBJ2-7 provide the parts outside the CDR3, is DAGVTQSPTHLIKTRGQQVTLRCSPKSGHDTVSWYQQALGQGPQFIFQYYEEEERQRGNFPDRFSGHQFPNYSSELNVNALLLGDSALYLCASSRRGGEQYFGPGTRLTVT.

The chain employs TRBV7-9 and TRBJ1-1; D uncertain. This CDR3 contains 14 residues. Between the trimmed V and J ends, which lost 1 base and 4 bases, there was a span of 10 bases. The germline gives CDR1 SEHNR, CDR2 FQNEAQ (reference sequence). The CDR3 region is CASSLVERGTEAFF. The CDR3 nucleotides read TGTGCCAGCAGCTTAGTGGAGAGAGGCACTGAAGCTTTCTTT. The full variable domain, its missing parts supplied by reference TRBV7-9 and TRBJ1-1, is DTGVSQNPRHKITKRGQNVTFRCDPISEHNRLYWYRQTLGQGPEFLTYFQNEAQLEKSRLLSDRFSAERPKGSFSTLEIQRTEQGDSAMYLCASSLVERGTEAFFGQGTRLTVV.